A selection of T cell receptor beta chains follows, all from one sample in a study of blood T cell repertoires in COVID-19. Sequencing was performed with immunoSEQ multiplex PCR; in TCRdb, only in-frame clones are kept and a portion is missing. The sample includes about 270,000 clones, 80% to 90% of them seen just once. Sequenced input: peripheral blood. The receptors originated from an older man with acute or convalescent COVID-19. Both conserved end residues are part of each CDR3. The D gene is left open where the match is weak. Part of the rows lack a size; the others show once, few, many or a class for expanded clones.

cdr3_aa cdr3_nt j_call v_call clone_size d_call
CASSPLSGYGYTF TGTGCCAGCAGTCCACTGTCGGGTTATGGCTACACCTTC TRBJ1-2 TRBV3-1/TRBV3-2 . .
CASSGGQVVTDTQYF TGTGCCAGCAGTGGGGGGCAGGTCGTGACAGATACGCAGTATTTT TRBJ2-3 TRBV2 . .
CASSPPRPDNGEQYF TGTGCCAGCTCACCACCGAGGCCCGATAACGGCGAGCAGTACTTC TRBJ2-7 TRBV18 . .
CASSFTRQGKNIQYF TGTGCCAGCAGCTTCACCCGGCAGGGCAAAAACATTCAGTACTTC TRBJ2-4 TRBV11-2 few .
CASSRGPGGGGTEAFF TGTGCCAGCTCACGCGGCCCAGGGGGAGGAGGTACTGAAGCTTTCTTT TRBJ1-1 TRBV18 . TRBD1
CASSPRTSGRAHNTDTQYF TGTGCCAGCAGCCCCAGGACTAGCGGGAGGGCCCATAACACAGATACGCAGTATTTT TRBJ2-3 TRBV3-1/TRBV3-2 . TRBD2
CASSSQGTGELFF TGTGCCAGCAGCTCCCAGGGAACCGGGGAGCTGTTTTTT TRBJ2-2 TRBV7-7 . .
CAWSVPPGSGSYNEQFF TGTGCCTGGAGTGTACCCCCTGGGAGCGGGAGCTACAATGAGCAGTTCTTC TRBJ2-1 TRBV30 . TRBD2
CSVGGILSSYEQYF TGCAGCGTCGGAGGGATATTGAGCTCCTACGAGCAGTACTTC TRBJ2-7 TRBV29-1 few .
CASSNYGLAGQQELFF TGTGCCAGCAGCAATTACGGACTAGCGGGACAGCAGGAGCTGTTTTTT TRBJ2-2 TRBV5-6 . TRBD2
CASRRVGRDYGYTF TGTGCCAGCAGGAGGGTTGGGAGGGACTATGGCTACACCTTC TRBJ1-2 TRBV3-1/TRBV3-2 . .
CASTHLEEITGCNEKLFF TGTGCCAGCACCCACCTTGAGGAGATTACAGGGTGTAATGAAAAACTGTTTTTT TRBJ1-4 TRBV21-1 once .
CASGLAGGFEQFF TGTGCCAGCGGACTAGCGGGAGGGTTTGAGCAGTTCTTC TRBJ2-1 TRBV28 . TRBD2
CASKVTGTSGSSSSYEQYF TGTGCCAGTAAGGTCACCGGGACTAGCGGGAGTTCGAGCTCCTACGAGCAGTACTTC TRBJ2-7 TRBV19 . TRBD2
CASSVGVSGRTGYEQYF TGTGCCAGCAGCGTAGGGGTTAGCGGGAGGACCGGTTACGAGCAGTACTTC TRBJ2-7 TRBV9 . TRBD2
CAAKTGGFGGYTF TGTGCCGCCAAGACAGGGGGCTTTGGTGGCTACACCTTC TRBJ1-2 TRBV6-5 . TRBD1
CASSLGAQGNNSPLHF TGTGCCAGCAGCTTAGGGGCTCAGGGTAACAATTCACCCCTCCACTTT TRBJ1-6 TRBV7-2 . .
CASRRGAGGSSYEQYF TGTGCCAGCAGGCGGGGAGCGGGGGGGAGCTCCTACGAGCAGTACTTC TRBJ2-7 TRBV7-9 once TRBD2